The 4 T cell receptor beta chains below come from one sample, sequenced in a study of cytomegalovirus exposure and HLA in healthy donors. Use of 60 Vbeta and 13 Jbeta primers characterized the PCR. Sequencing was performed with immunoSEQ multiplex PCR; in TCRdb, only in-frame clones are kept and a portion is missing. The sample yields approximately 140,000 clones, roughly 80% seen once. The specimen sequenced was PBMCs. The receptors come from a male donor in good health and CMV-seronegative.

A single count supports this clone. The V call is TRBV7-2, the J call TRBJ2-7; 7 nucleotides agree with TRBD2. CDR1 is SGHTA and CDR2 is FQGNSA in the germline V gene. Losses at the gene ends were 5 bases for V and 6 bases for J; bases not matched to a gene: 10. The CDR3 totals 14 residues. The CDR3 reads CASSPGRREREQYF. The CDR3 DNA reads TGTGCCAGCAGCCCGGGGCGGCGGGAGCGCGAGCAGTACTTC.

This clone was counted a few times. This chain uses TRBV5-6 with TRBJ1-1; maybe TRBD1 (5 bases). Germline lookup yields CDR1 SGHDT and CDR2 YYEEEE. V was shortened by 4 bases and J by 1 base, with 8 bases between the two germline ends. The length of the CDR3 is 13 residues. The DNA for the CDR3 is TGTGCCAGCAGCCTTGGGGCGAACACTGAAGCTTTCTTT. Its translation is CASSLGANTEAFF.

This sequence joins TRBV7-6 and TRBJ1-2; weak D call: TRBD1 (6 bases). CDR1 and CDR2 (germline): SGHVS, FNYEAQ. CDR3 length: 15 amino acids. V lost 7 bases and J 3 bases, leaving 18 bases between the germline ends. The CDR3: CASTQVGGADYGYTF. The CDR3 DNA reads TGTGCCAGCACCCAAGTTGGGGGGGCCGACTATGGCTACACCTTC.

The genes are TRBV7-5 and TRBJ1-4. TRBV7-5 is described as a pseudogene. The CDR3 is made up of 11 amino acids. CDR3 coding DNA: TGTGTCAGAAGCTTACGGGGAAAACTGTTTTTT. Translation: CVRSLRGKLFF.